Shown below are 23 T cell receptor beta chains from a single sample sequenced in a study of T cells in Graves' hyperthyroidism and ophthalmopathy. TCR beta CDR3 regions were amplified from RNA. TCR CDR3 underwent first-round RT-PCR with the HTBI primer set. MiXCR was run by TCRdb on the multiplex PCR reads, yielding one entry per CDR3 protein. The sample consists of approximately 600,000 distinct CDR3 sequences, under 25% of them appearing once. The sample comprised blood. These receptors were collected from a young man with Graves' ophthalmopathy.

The chain recombines TRBV7-2 with TRBJ2-3; TRBD1 agrees at 8 bases. CDR3 size: 16 residues. Germline V gene sequence: CDR1 SGHTA, CDR2 FQGNSA. Trimming at V came to 3 bases and at J to 7 bases, leaving 12 bases not matched to a gene. DNA of the CDR3: TGTGCCAGCAGCTTCGACAGGCAGGGGGCCACGAATACGCAGTATTTT. Translating it yields CASSFDRQGATNTQYF.

This clonotype was recorded a few times. The chain couples TRBV20-1 to TRBJ2-1, with no clear D. Looked up from germline, CDR1 is DFQATT and CDR2 is SNEGSKA (reference sequence). Deletions cut 4 bases from V and 0 bases from J, with 13 bases between. The CDR3 length is 15 residues. In DNA form, the CDR3 reads TGCAGTGCTACGACTGGAGAAAGCTCCTACAATGAGCAGTTCTTC. It is translated as CSATTGESSYNEQFF.

This clonotype has just a few counts. The chain couples TRBV7-9 to TRBJ2-1, with TRBD2 identical over 8 bases. Per germline, CDR1 SEHNR and CDR2 FQNEAQ (reference sequence). V shed 4 bases and J 3 bases; nucleotides not matched to a gene: 5. There are 15 residues in the CDR3. CDR3 region: CASSSRSGNYNEQFF. In nucleotides, the CDR3 is TGTGCCAGCAGCTCCCGTAGCGGGAACTACAATGAGCAGTTCTTC.

The CDR3 region has the DNA TGCGCCAGCAGCTCTCCTTTTAGCGGGAGCTCCTACAATGAGCAGTTCTTC. It codes for CASSSPFSGSSYNEQFF. The chain recombines TRBV5-1 with TRBJ2-1; 9 bases map to TRBD2. Trimming cost V 3 bases and J 0 bases; bases outside gene matches: 7. Germline V gene sequence: CDR1 SGHRS, CDR2 YFSETQ. The CDR3 is 17 amino acids.

Only a few counts were recorded for this clonotype. The gene calls are TRBV6-1 and TRBJ2-1, with 7 bases fitting TRBD1. This CDR3 has 14 amino acids. The germline CDR1 and CDR2 sequences are MNHNS and SASEGT. V trimming: 3 bases; J trimming: 4 bases; junction bases outside the gene matches: 3. The CDR3 DNA follows: TGTGCCAGCAGTGAGACAGGGCCTTACAATGAGCAGTTCTTC. It translates to CASSETGPYNEQFF.

Concerning this clonotype: A much more abundant neighbour one base away suggests this may be a read error. The rearrangement links TRBV2 to TRBJ1-1; a possible D gene is TRBD1 (6 bases). Germline CDR1 SNHLY, CDR2 FYNNEI. This CDR3 comprises 13 residues. V dropped 4 bases and J dropped 4 bases, with 10 bases sitting between them. CDR3 sequence: CASSGGPSTEAFF. In nucleotides, the CDR3 is TGTGCCAGCAGTGGGGGGCCCAGCACTGAAGCTTTCTTT.

This clonotype occurred many times. This chain uses TRBV7-9 with TRBJ2-7; 9 bases map to TRBD2. Trimming at V came to 1 base and at J to 6 bases, leaving 10 bases not matched to a gene. The CDR3 has 16 residues. CDR1 is SEHNR, CDR2 FQNEAQ, per germline (reference sequence). The CDR3 coding sequence is TGTGCCAGCAGCTTAGATCCCCCTAGCGGGATAAGCGAGCAGTACTTC. It codes for CASSLDPPSGISEQYF.

The CDR3: CASSLNGQYSNEQFF. CDR3 coding DNA: TGTGCCAGCAGCTTGAATGGACAGTACAGCAATGAGCAGTTCTTC. The genes are TRBV5-6 and TRBJ2-1; D might be TRBD1 (6 bases). The V and J ends lost 1 base and 6 bases respectively, with 14 bases between them. Per the germline V gene, CDR1 is SGHDT and CDR2 is YYEEEE. The CDR3 covers 15 residues. The complete variable domain, with remaining parts taken from reference TRBV5-6 and TRBJ2-1, reads DAGVTQSPTHLIKTRGQQVTLRCSPKSGHDTVSWYQQALGQGPQFIFQYYEEEERQRGNFPDRFSGHQFPNYSSELNVNALLLGDSALYLCASSLNGQYSNEQFFGPGTRLTVL.

This clonotype was observed a handful of times. J is TRBJ2-3 and V is TRBV28, with 7 positions matching TRBD2. This CDR3 spans 15 amino acids. Trimming cost V 1 base and J 4 bases; bases outside gene matches: 5. The germline V gene has CDR1 MDHEN and CDR2 SYDVKM. This chain's CDR3 is CASSLYGGTADTQYF. CDR3 coding DNA: TGTGCCAGCAGTTTATACGGGGGGACCGCAGATACGCAGTATTTT.

This clonotype has more than one count but fewer than ten. The V call is TRBV12-3 or TRBV12-4, the J call TRBJ2-1; 10 bases are a match to TRBD2. CDR3 length: 16 residues. The V gene end was trimmed by 0 bases and the J gene end by 7 bases; junction bases not matched to a gene: 6. CDR3 region: CASSLAGLAEGNEQFF. The CDR3 region has the DNA TGTGCCAGCAGTTTAGCCGGACTAGCGGAGGGGAATGAGCAGTTCTTC.

This clonotype was detected only a few times. This rearrangement joins TRBV4-1 to TRBJ1-1, with TRBD1 matching over 8 bases. V gave up 2 bases and J gave up 4 bases; unmatched junction bases: 6. This CDR3 is built from 15 residues. Germline V CDR1 and CDR2: MGHRA, YSYEKL. The CDR3, as DNA: TGCGCCAGCAGCCAAAGCCAGGGGGCTGGCACTGAAGCTTTCTTT. This gives the protein CASSQSQGAGTEAFF.

The V and J genes are TRBV10-3 and TRBJ1-2; D is ambiguous. Germline CDR1 and CDR2: ENHRY and SYGVKD. Trimming shortened V by 4 bases and J by 4 bases, and 13 bases separated the two germline ends. This CDR3 is 14 amino acids long. As DNA, the CDR3 is TGTGCCATCAGTGGGGAACCCGCTTCCTATGGCTACACCTTC. Its translation is CAISGEPASYGYTF.

This clonotype was seen repeatedly, ten times or more. The chain joins TRBV28 to TRBJ1-5, with D possibly matching TRBD1 (5 bases). Germline V CDR1 and CDR2: MDHEN, SYDVKM. The CDR3 totals 14 residues. The V gene lost 3 bases and the J gene lost 3 bases, with 9 bases spanning the gap. In DNA form, the CDR3 reads TGTGCCAGCAGTTTTGGACATGCCAATCAGCCCCAGCATTTT. Translating gives CASSFGHANQPQHF.

The table lists this clonotype with many counts. This rearrangement joins TRBV6-2 or TRBV6-3 to TRBJ2-1; 7 nucleotides align to TRBD2. Looked up from germline, CDR1 is MNHEY and CDR2 is SVGEGT. Trimming at V came to 4 bases and at J to 0 bases, leaving 6 bases not matched to a gene. The CDR3 extends over 16 amino acids. The CDR3 region has the DNA TGTGCCAGCAGTTGGCAGCGGGGCAACTCCTACAATGAGCAGTTCTTC. Its protein product is CASSWQRGNSYNEQFF.

CDR3 nucleotide sequence: TGCAGGGAGGGCTTCCGGGACAGGGGGCATAGCTGCCTCCACTTT. It specifies CREGFRDRGHSCLHF. The rearrangement links TRBV29-1 to TRBJ1-6, with 12 nucleotides matching TRBD1. CDR1 and CDR2 (germline): SQVTM, ANQGSEA. This CDR3 region has 15 residues. The full variable domain, its missing parts supplied by reference TRBV29-1 and TRBJ1-6, is SAVISQKPSRDICQRGTSLTIQCQVDSQVTMMFWYRQQPGQSLTLIATANQGSEATYESGFVIDKFPISRPNLTFSTLTVSNMSPEDSSIYLCREGFRDRGHSCLHFGNGTRLTVT.

CDR3 coding DNA: TGTGCCAGCAGCCCGGTTAGCTCTAGGTCTGGAAACACCATATATTTT. Its protein is CASSPVSSRSGNTIYF. The chain joins TRBV7-2 to TRBJ1-3; the D is unclear. Germline assignment: CDR1 SGHTA and CDR2 FQGNSA. This CDR3 has 16 residues. V lost 5 bases and J 1 base, leaving 15 bases between the germline ends.

This clonotype was seen more than once but under ten times. This chain connects TRBV18 to TRBJ2-1; 10 bases align to TRBD2. CDR1 KGHSH and CDR2 LQKENI come from the germline V gene. V trimming: 1 base; J trimming: 12 bases; junction bases outside the gene matches: 15. This CDR3 region has 17 residues. The CDR3 coding sequence is TGTGCCAGCTCACCACTCCAGCGGGAGGGCCCTATTGCTGGGCAGTTCTTC. It translates to CASSPLQREGPIAGQFF. The full variable domain, completed using reference TRBV18 and TRBJ2-1, is NAGVMQNPRHLVRRRGQEARLRCSPMKGHSHVYWYRQLPEEGLKFMVYLQKENIIDESGMPKERFSAEFPKEGPSILRIQQVVRGDSAAYFCASSPLQREGPIAGQFFGPGTRLTVL.

The CDR3 sequence is CASSYREGMFF. The CDR3 nucleotides are TGTGCCAGCAGTTACAGAGAGGGGATGTTCTTC. This chain links TRBV6-6 with TRBJ2-1; perhaps D is TRBD1 or TRBD2 (5 bases each). The CDR3 is 11 residues long. The germline gives CDR1 MNHNY, CDR2 SVGAGI (reference sequence). The V end lost 2 bases, the J end lost 15 bases, and 11 bases lay between the germline ends.

The chain couples TRBV19 to TRBJ2-3, with 10 nucleotides matching TRBD2. V dropped 4 bases and J dropped 6; count of bases not matched to a gene: 7. CDR3 size: 15 residues. Germline values: CDR1 LNHDA, CDR2 SQIVND (reference sequence). CDR3 bases: TGTGCCAGTAGTACTAGCGGGAGAGGACGGGATACGCAGTATTTT. Translating gives CASSTSGRGRDTQYF.

This clonotype was detected a few times. This rearrangement joins TRBV30 to TRBJ1-3; no reliable D call. V was trimmed by 3 bases and J by 0 bases, leaving 3 bases between them. This CDR3 has 12 amino acids. CDR1 and CDR2 (germline): GTSNPN, SVGIG (reference sequence). The CDR3 spells CAWRASGNTIYF. The CDR3 region has the DNA TGTGCCTGGAGGGCCTCTGGAAACACCATATATTTT.

V and J are TRBV7-2 and TRBJ1-4, with TRBD1 as a possible D gene (5 bases). The V and J ends lost 1 base and 8 bases respectively, with 5 bases between them. Per germline, CDR1 SGHTA and CDR2 FQGNSA. This CDR3 spans 12 amino acids. CDR3: CASSLGTEKLFF. In nucleotides, the CDR3 is TGTGCCAGCAGCTTAGGGACAGAAAAACTGTTTTTT.

This clonotype was seen many times. The chain combines TRBV5-8 with TRBJ1-2; D is possibly TRBD1 (5 bases). Looked up from germline, CDR1 is SGHTS and CDR2 is YDEGEE. The CDR3 has 15 amino acids. The V end was cut by 4 bases, the J end by 2 bases, with 15 bases between. CDR3 nucleotide sequence: TGTGCCAGCAGCGCCGCAAAAGGGACCAACTATGGCTACACCTTC. Translating it yields CASSAAKGTNYGYTF.

A few counts support this clonotype. The chain couples TRBV27 to TRBJ2-7; 8 bases agree with TRBD1. Germline CDR1 reads MNHEY; CDR2 reads SMNVEV (reference sequence). The CDR3 has 14 amino acids. J lost 3 bases, V lost 1 base, and 2 bases had no gene match. The CDR3 DNA reads as TGTGCCAGCAGTTTATTTACAGGGGGCTACGAGCAGTACTTC. Its protein product is CASSLFTGGYEQYF.